This T cell receptor beta chain was recorded in a study of blood T cell repertoires in COVID-19. At the level of the study: Some COVID-19 samples were acute and others convalescent; all came from the United States, Italy and Spain. The analysed material was cDNA or gDNA that came from T cells, B-cell-depleted T cells, or PBMCs.

Authors' data handling: Amplified reference gene primers provided the basis for estimating nucleated cell counts. Measured with immunoSEQ multiplex PCR; TCRdb has only the in-frame clones, and not every one. The V and J calls and clone size come from that table; D and trimming were worked out from the DNA. The sample consists of fewer than 120,000 clones, roughly nine tenths of them appearing once. This clone was seen a single time. V was clipped by 2 bases and J by 3 bases; unmatched bases: 2. This CDR3 has 15 residues. In germline, CDR1 is MNHEY, CDR2 SVGAGI. Sample: peripheral blood. The TCR sequence derives from a human donor in a cohort sampled during active COVID-19. V and J are TRBV6-5 and TRBJ1-2; 11 bases align to TRBD1. As DNA, the CDR3 is TGTGCCAGCAGTTACGGGACAGGGGGTGACTATGGCTACACCTTC. Translating gives CASSYGTGGDYGYTF.